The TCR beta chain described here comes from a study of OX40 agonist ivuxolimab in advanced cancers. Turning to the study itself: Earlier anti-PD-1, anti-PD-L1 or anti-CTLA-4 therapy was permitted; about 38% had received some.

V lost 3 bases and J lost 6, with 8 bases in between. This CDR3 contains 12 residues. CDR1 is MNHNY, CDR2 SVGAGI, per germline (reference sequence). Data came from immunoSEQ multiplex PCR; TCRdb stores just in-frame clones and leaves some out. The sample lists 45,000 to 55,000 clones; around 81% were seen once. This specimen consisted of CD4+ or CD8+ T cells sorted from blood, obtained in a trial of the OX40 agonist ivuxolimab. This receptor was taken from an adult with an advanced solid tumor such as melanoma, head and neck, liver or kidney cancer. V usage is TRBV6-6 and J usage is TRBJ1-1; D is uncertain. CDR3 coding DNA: TGTGCCAGCAGTTATACAACCGCTGAAGCTTTCTTT. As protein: CASSYTTAEAFF.